These 30 T cell receptor beta chains came from one sample sequenced in a study of blood T cell repertoires in COVID-19. Clones were read by immunoSEQ multiplex PCR, and TCRdb kept only the in-frame ones, dropping some. The table shows some 300,000 clones, with under 90% occurring only once. The sample comprised PBMCs or T cells enriched from blood (not recorded which). Receptors were obtained from a woman in her forties or fifties who had been exposed to COVID-19.

The V call is TRBV6-5, the J call TRBJ1-2, with 7 nucleotides matching TRBD1. CDR3 length: 16 residues. CDR1 is MNHEY, CDR2 SVGAGI, per germline. J was trimmed by 7 bases and V by 2 bases; bases with no gene match: 13. CDR3: CASSYQGQTLYLGYTF. The CDR3 nucleotides read TGTGCCAGCAGTTACCAGGGACAGACGCTATACCTTGGCTACACCTTC.

V and J are TRBV2 and TRBJ1-1; the D is unclear. Germline assignment: CDR1 SNHLY and CDR2 FYNNEI. This CDR3 region has 13 residues. Trimming took off 2 bases at V and 7 bases at J, with 11 bases between the two ends. In DNA form, the CDR3 reads TGTGCCAGCAGTGAAACACAGTTTCTTGAAGCTTTCTTT. This sequence encodes CASSETQFLEAFF.

This chain connects TRBV24-1 to TRBJ2-7, with 7 bases that match TRBD1. This CDR3 has 14 amino acids. Germline assignment: CDR1 KGHDR and CDR2 SFDVKD. J lost 2 bases, V lost 4 bases, and 4 bases had no gene match. Here the CDR3 DNA reads TGTGCCACCAGTGAAACGGACAGGCCCTACGAGCAGTACTTC. Translating gives CATSETDRPYEQYF.

This rearrangement joins TRBV6-5 to TRBJ2-2; the D gene is possibly TRBD2 (6 bases). The V end was cut by 7 bases, the J end by 5 bases, with 17 bases between. This CDR3 contains 15 residues. In germline, CDR1 is MNHEY, CDR2 SVGAGI. The CDR3 DNA reads as TGTGCCAGCACCGGAGGGCACCTTTGGACCGGGGAGCTGTTTTTT. It specifies CASTGGHLWTGELFF.

Note on this clone: Other DNA sequences within the sample encode an identical CDR3. The rearrangement joins TRBV5-6 to TRBJ2-3; D might be TRBD2 (6 bases). Germline CDR1 and CDR2: SGHDT and YYEEEE. V lost 4 bases to trimming and J lost 6 bases, with 6 bases between them. The CDR3 runs to 11 residues. The CDR3 nucleotides are TGTGCCAGCAGCCGGGGGGATACGCAGTATTTT. Amino acids: CASSRGDTQYF.

A remark on this clone: Different DNA sequences within this sample yield the same CDR3. The chain recombines TRBV5-1 with TRBJ1-1; possible D gene TRBD1, 5 bases. Germline CDR1 SGHRS, CDR2 YFSETQ. The V end lost 0 bases, the J end lost 0 bases, and 6 bases lay between the germline ends. CDR3 length equals 14 residues. DNA for the CDR3: TGCGCCAGCAGCTTGGCGACAGTGAACACTGAAGCTTTCTTT. This translates into CASSLATVNTEAFF.

The chain combines TRBV6-5 with TRBJ1-6; D remains ambiguous. The CDR3 contains 13 residues. V was pared by 6 bases and J by 14 bases, with 17 bases between. Germline lookup yields CDR1 MNHEY and CDR2 SVGAGI. The CDR3: CASSRLKDYTLHF. CDR3 nucleotide sequence: TGTGCCAGCAGCCGCCTCAAAGACTACACCCTCCACTTT.

The chain has TRBV19 and TRBJ1-5; 10 nucleotides match TRBD1. The CDR3 sequence is 19 residues long. CDR1 is LNHDA, CDR2 SQIVND, per germline (reference sequence). V dropped 0 bases and J dropped 9; count of bases not matched to a gene: 17. The CDR3 DNA is TGTGCCAGTAGTATAGATGGGACAGGGGCCTCCCTGGCTCTTAGGCCCCAGCATTTT. It codes for CASSIDGTGASLALRPQHF.

This chain connects TRBV11-2 to TRBJ2-7; tentatively, D is TRBD2 (6 bases). Per the germline V gene, CDR1 is SGHAT and CDR2 is FQNNGV. The V gene lost 3 bases and the J gene lost 4 bases, with 7 bases spanning the gap. There are 12 residues in the CDR3. The CDR3 DNA reads as TGTGCCAGCAGCTTTGCGGGATACGAGCAGTACTTC. Residues: CASSFAGYEQYF. Full variable domain (missing parts from reference TRBV11-2 and TRBJ2-7): EAGVAQSPRYKIIEKRQSVAFWCNPISGHATLYWYQQILGQGPKLLIQFQNNGVVDDSQLPKDRFSAERLKGVDSTLKIQPAKLEDSAVYLCASSFAGYEQYFGPGTRLTVT.

The chain is built from TRBV7-8 and TRBJ1-3; unclear D gene. The germline V gene has CDR1 SGHVS and CDR2 FQNEAQ. V was clipped by 0 bases and J by 0 bases, with 6 bases between them. CDR3 length: 15 amino acids. The CDR3 loop reads CASSLALSSGNTIYF. The CDR3 DNA sequence: TGTGCCAGCAGCTTAGCGCTCAGCTCTGGAAACACCATATATTTT. The entire variable domain, with the rest obtained from reference TRBV7-8 and TRBJ1-3, is as follows: GAGVSQSPRYKVAKRGQDVALRCDPISGHVSLFWYQQALGQGPEFLTYFQNEAQLDKSGLPSDRFFAERPEGSVSTLKIQRTQQEDSAVYLCASSLALSSGNTIYFGEGSWLTVV.

J is TRBJ1-2 and V is TRBV28, with 7 bases lining up with TRBD1. CDR3 size: 16 residues. Germline CDR1 reads MDHEN; CDR2 reads SYDVKM. The V segment lost 3 bases and the J segment 1 base; nucleotides outside the gene matches: 8. CDR3 loop: CASSFGGQRFNYGYTF. The CDR3, as DNA: TGTGCCAGCAGTTTTGGGGGACAGCGCTTTAACTATGGCTACACCTTC.

The rearrangement links TRBV2 to TRBJ2-1, with D maybe TRBD1 (5 bases). Trimming took off 4 bases at V and 8 bases at J, with 12 bases between the two ends. The CDR3 covers 13 residues. Germline CDR1 SNHLY, CDR2 FYNNEI. CDR3 amino acids: CASSARDYDEQFF. The CDR3 coding sequence is TGTGCCAGCAGTGCCAGGGATTATGATGAGCAGTTCTTC. Together with reference TRBV2 and TRBJ2-1, the CDR3 gives the full variable domain: EPEVTQTPSHQVTQMGQEVILRCVPISNHLYFYWYRQILGQKVEFLVSFYNNEISEKSEIFDDQFSVERPDGSNFTLKIRSTKLEDSAMYFCASSARDYDEQFFGPGTRLTVL.

The rearrangement joins TRBV30 to TRBJ1-2, with D possibly TRBD1 on 5 matching bases. V was shortened by 4 bases and J by 1 base, with 19 bases between the two germline ends. The CDR3 has 16 amino acids. In germline, CDR1 is GTSNPN, CDR2 SVGIG (reference sequence). CDR3 protein: CAWTFPGVVYNYGYTF. The CDR3 DNA is TGTGCCTGGACCTTCCCGGGGGTAGTTTATAACTATGGCTACACCTTC.

J is TRBJ2-3 and V is TRBV15; a possible D gene is TRBD2 (6 bases). Trimming left V 0 bases short and J 0 bases short, with 10 bases between. Germline CDR1 is LNHNV and CDR2 is YYDKDF (reference sequence). The CDR3 has 16 residues. The CDR3 loop is CATSRELAASTDTQYF. The DNA of the CDR3 is TGTGCCACCAGCAGAGAATTAGCGGCTAGCACAGATACGCAGTATTTT.

In DNA form, the CDR3 reads TGCGCCAGCAGCCTCGGACTAGCGGGGGTGGGGAATGAGCAGTTCTTC. Its protein is CASSLGLAGVGNEQFF. The V call is TRBV10-2, the J call TRBJ2-1, with 13 bases lining up with TRBD2. The germline gives CDR1 WSHSY, CDR2 SAAADI. The V and J ends lost 6 bases and 7 bases, in that order; junction bases with no gene match: 9. The length of the CDR3 is 16 residues.

This chain links TRBV9 with TRBJ2-3; D is ambiguous. The CDR3 spans 13 residues. Deletions cut 4 bases from V and 4 bases from J, with 10 bases between. Per germline, CDR1 SGDLS and CDR2 YYNGEE. CDR3: CASSPVTPDTQYF. CDR3 in DNA: TGTGCCAGCAGCCCGGTTACTCCAGATACGCAGTATTTT.

The V gene is TRBV2, the J gene TRBJ2-3; 12 bases align to TRBD2. Trimming cost V 8 bases and J 2 bases; bases outside gene matches: 5. The CDR3 is 15 amino acids. Looked up from germline, CDR1 is SNHLY and CDR2 is FYNNEI. DNA of the CDR3: TGTGCCAGCTCTAGCGGGGGGGGCTTCACAGATACGCAGTATTTT. The encoded protein is CASSSGGGFTDTQYF.

This rearrangement joins TRBV5-1 to TRBJ1-5; D gene unclear. The germline gives CDR1 SGHRS, CDR2 YFSETQ. V lost 1 base and J 9 bases, leaving 14 bases between the germline ends. This CDR3 comprises 14 residues. DNA for the CDR3: TGCGCCAGCAGCTTGATTAGTCTCAATGGGCCCCAGCATTTT. It encodes CASSLISLNGPQHF.

The rearrangement links TRBV7-8 to TRBJ1-2; the D gene is possibly TRBD1 (5 bases). V lost 1 base and J 5 bases, leaving 8 bases between the germline ends. The length of the CDR3 is 13 residues. Per the germline V gene, CDR1 is SGHVS and CDR2 is FQNEAQ. CDR3 bases: TGTGCCAGCAGCTTAGGCGGGGCGTATGGCTACACCTTC. This sequence encodes CASSLGGAYGYTF.

The rearrangement links TRBV3-1 (or the pseudogene TRBV3-2) to TRBJ1-1; 7 bases line up with TRBD1. The CDR3 has 14 residues. Germline CDR1 is LGHDT and CDR2 is YNNKEL (reference sequence). Unmatched junction bases numbered 4, after V lost 5 bases and J lost 1 base. CDR3 region: CASSMTGSNTEAFF. CDR3 DNA: TGTGCCAGCAGCATGACAGGGTCGAACACTGAAGCTTTCTTT.

In its sample, this clone was seen once. V is TRBV5-1 and J is TRBJ2-7, with D uncertain. The CDR3 sequence is 12 residues long. The V and J ends lost 0 bases and 3 bases respectively, with 4 bases between them. The germline V gene has CDR1 SGHRS and CDR2 YFSETQ. CDR3 region: CASSLASYEQYF. For the CDR3, the DNA is TGCGCCAGCAGCTTGGCGAGCTACGAGCAGTACTTC.

The chain links TRBV6-9 to TRBJ1-5, with 8 bases matching TRBD1. Trimming removed 2 bases from V and 5 bases from J; junction bases left unmatched: 2. Germline CDR1 MNHGY, CDR2 SVAAGI. This CDR3 has 14 residues. CDR3 nucleotide sequence: TGTGCCAGCAGTTATGACAGGGGCGATCAGCCCCAGCATTTT. Encoded protein: CASSYDRGDQPQHF.

This chain joins TRBV5-1 and TRBJ2-5; D gene ambiguous. Germline loops: CDR1 SGHRS, CDR2 YFSETQ. V was shortened by 6 bases and J by 0 bases, with 15 bases between the two germline ends. This CDR3 has 15 amino acids. CDR3 sequence reads: CASKEEVRYQETQYF. The CDR3, as DNA: TGCGCCAGCAAGGAAGAGGTGAGGTACCAAGAGACCCAGTACTTC.

The rearrangement joins TRBV6-5 to TRBJ1-3, with 8 bases identical to TRBD1. Looked up from germline, CDR1 is MNHEY and CDR2 is SVGAGI. The CDR3 is 14 amino acids. The J segment lost 4 bases and the V segment lost 6 bases, leaving 5 bases of the junction unmatched. DNA of the CDR3: TGTGCCAGCAGCCGCGGACAGGGAGGAAACACCATATATTTT. Encoded protein: CASSRGQGGNTIYF.

This rearrangement joins TRBV3-1 (or the pseudogene TRBV3-2) to TRBJ1-4; TRBD1 aligns across 9 bases. V trimming: 4 bases; J trimming: 8 bases; junction bases outside the gene matches: 14. Germline lookup yields CDR1 LGHDT and CDR2 YNNKEL (reference sequence). This CDR3 contains 17 residues. The CDR3, as DNA: TGTGCCAGCAGCCCCTTATACGTGGGACAGGGCTCGGAAAAACTGTTTTTT. Amino acids: CASSPLYVGQGSEKLFF.

The chain has TRBV5-1 and TRBJ2-1; TRBD2 aligns across 8 bases. This CDR3 comprises 17 residues. Germline V gene lookup returns CDR1 SGHRS and CDR2 YFSETQ. The trim removed 4 bases at V and 1 base at J, leaving 10 bases unmatched. This CDR3 is CASSQVGRGVSYNEQFF. The CDR3 coding sequence is TGCGCCAGCAGCCAAGTGGGGCGGGGGGTATCCTACAATGAGCAGTTCTTC.

This rearrangement joins TRBV6-1 to TRBJ1-2; D not resolved. There are 16 residues in the CDR3. Per germline, CDR1 MNHNS and CDR2 SASEGT. The V end lost 0 bases, the J end lost 0 bases, and 11 bases lay between the germline ends. The CDR3 DNA sequence: TGTGCCAGCAGTGAAGCTCCCTACTTCACTAACTATGGCTACACCTTC. This encodes CASSEAPYFTNYGYTF.

This clone was picked up one time. The genes are TRBV20-1 and TRBJ2-5; D ambiguous. Germline loops: CDR1 DFQATT, CDR2 SNEGSKA (reference sequence). The CDR3 extends over 11 amino acids. The V gene lost 6 bases and the J gene lost 7 bases, with 12 bases spanning the gap. In DNA form, the CDR3 reads TGCAGTGCCCGCACTGGGCTGACCCAGTACTTC. Protein product: CSARTGLTQYF.

This clone was seen only once. The chain couples TRBV19 to TRBJ1-2; 7 bases align to TRBD1. This CDR3 has 15 residues. Trimming removed 5 bases from V and 1 base from J; junction bases left unmatched: 7. From germline, CDR1 is LNHDA and CDR2 SQIVND (reference sequence). CDR3 sequence (DNA): TGTGCCAGTAGTGCCGGACAGGTACTTAACTATGGCTACACCTTC. It specifies CASSAGQVLNYGYTF.

This clone came up once. The chain uses TRBV10-3 and TRBJ2-7; 8 bases are a match to TRBD1. The V gene's germline CDR1 is ENHRY and CDR2 SYGVKD. The CDR3 is made up of 13 amino acids. The V gene end was trimmed by 9 bases and the J gene end by 3 bases; junction bases not matched to a gene: 7. CDR3 region: CAIAGQALYEQYF. CDR3 nucleotides: TGTGCCATTGCGGGACAGGCCCTCTACGAGCAGTACTTC.